The present entry profiles one TCR beta chain with its context. As yet, its antigen is unknown. In germline, CDR1 is SGHRS, CDR2 YFSETQ. Trimming left V 4 bases short and J 1 base short, with 14 bases between. The CDR3 runs 15 residues. In TCRdb, the 5' RACE reads were re-called with MiXCR into one record per CDR3 protein. This repertoire shows 650,000 to 750,000 distinct CDR3 sequences, 21% found once; its top ten account for around 4.5%. This sample is drawn from a study of identical twins. Study observations and caveats: Beta clonotypes that were abundant in cord blood contained fewer insertions, a pattern absent from memory repertoires.

These data also formed part of another study, on T cells expressing NK-cell markers.

This TCR was sampled from a young woman in good health. Specimen: PBMCs. This chain joins TRBV5-1 and TRBJ1-1; a possible D gene is TRBD1 (5 bases). This CDR3 is CASSAQGTGNTEAFF. The DNA for the CDR3 is TGCGCCAGCAGCGCCCAAGGGACGGGGAACACTGAAGCTTTCTTT.